Described below is a single TCR beta chain sequence and its context. Its antigen is unidentified. These data are taken from a study of T cell clones after liver transplantation. Study at large: TCRbeta sequencing after a pre-transplant mixed lymphocyte reaction identified graft-donor-reactive clones, later tracked in post-transplant blood. Tolerance: complete withdrawal held at least one year, liver enzymes staying within twice normal. Draws occurred before transplant, before withdrawal, and after complete or failed withdrawal. Study findings and constraints: Low donor cell numbers restricted donor-reactive repertoire measurement in a couple of subjects.

Using immunoSEQ multiplex PCR, the repertoire was profiled, and TCRdb retains in-frame clones only, with some absent. The sample includes around 20,000 clones, over 75% seen only once; the top ten take over 10%. The specimen comprised CD8+ T cells from blood, sampled before liver transplant. The TCR originated in a human donor who received a liver transplant.

CDR3 DNA sequence: TGCGCCAGCAGCCAAGCTTTAGGGAACTATGGCTACACCTTC. Its translation is CASSQALGNYGYTF. The rearrangement uses TRBV4-1 and TRBJ1-2; D gene uncertain. CDR3 length: 14 amino acids. V lost 1 base and J 2 bases, leaving 8 bases between the germline ends. Germline lookup yields CDR1 MGHRA and CDR2 YSYEKL.